The rows below give T cell receptor beta chains drawn from one sample of a study of blood T cell repertoires in COVID-19. Clones were read by immunoSEQ multiplex PCR, and TCRdb kept only the in-frame ones, dropping some. The table includes 250,000 or so clones, 75% to 90% detected once. Sequencing was performed on PBMCs or T cells enriched from blood (not recorded which). The receptors originated from a man aged 50-60 years who had been exposed to COVID-19. The CDR3 runs from the conserved cysteine through the conserved F or W. The D gene is left open where the match is weak. Size tells how often a clone was seen (once, few, many) or the class of an expanded clone, and some rows leave it out.

TRBJ1-1	TRBV11-3	.	.	CASSLDSGRAGPEAFF	TGTGCCAGCAGCTTAGATTCCGGGAGGGCCGGGCCTGAAGCTTTCTTT
TRBJ2-3	TRBV25-1	.	TRBD2	CASSEQRGTDTQYF	TGTGCCAGCAGTGAACAGCGGGGGACAGATACGCAGTATTTT
TRBJ1-1	TRBV30	.	.	CASARDTMNTEAFF	TGTGCCTCGGCCCGGGACACCATGAACACTGAAGCTTTCTTT
TRBJ1-2	TRBV19	.	.	CASSRKAGGTGYVYYGYTF	TGTGCCAGTAGCCGCAAAGCCGGCGGTACAGGGTATGTATACTATGGCTACACCTTC
TRBJ2-1	TRBV27	.	TRBD2	CASSLTSADNEQFF	TGTGCCAGCAGTTTAACTAGCGCCGACAATGAGCAGTTCTTC
TRBJ2-1	TRBV6-2/TRBV6-3	once	.	CASSYYSRTQFF	TGTGCCAGCAGTTACTACTCTAGAACGCAGTTCTTC
TRBJ2-3	TRBV11-3	.	.	CASSQGPGRGSTDTQYF	TGTGCCAGCAGCCAAGGGCCCGGGAGAGGAAGCACAGATACGCAGTATTTT
TRBJ1-4	TRBV19	.	.	CASSARGNQYEKLFF	TGTGCCAGTAGTGCCCGGGGTAATCAGTATGAAAAACTGTTTTTT
TRBJ1-1	TRBV29-1	.	TRBD1	CSAATGGVEAFF	TGCAGCGCCGCGACAGGGGGCGTTGAAGCTTTCTTT
TRBJ1-2	TRBV7-3	.	.	CASSLYTNYGYTF	TGTGCCAGCAGCCTTTACACCAACTATGGCTACACCTTC
TRBJ1-1	TRBV6-5	.	.	CASTRTENTEAFF	TGTGCCAGCACCCGGACAGAGAACACTGAAGCTTTCTTT
TRBJ1-1	TRBV28	few	.	CASSLDSGAEAFF	TGTGCCAGCAGTCTTGACAGTGGGGCTGAAGCTTTCTTT
TRBJ2-2	TRBV6-5	once	TRBD2	CASSFSGGPGTGELFF	TGTGCCAGCAGTTTCTCGGGGGGGCCTGGTACCGGGGAGCTGTTTTTT
TRBJ2-1	TRBV19	.	TRBD1	CASRVTGAYSYNEQFF	TGTGCCAGTAGGGTGACAGGGGCCTACTCCTACAATGAGCAGTTCTTC
TRBJ1-2	TRBV5-5	.	TRBD1	CASSLGTGGAGYTF	TGTGCCAGCAGCTTGGGGACAGGGGGCGCTGGCTACACCTTC
TRBJ2-1	TRBV15	.	.	CATSRDLVRGQEQFF	TGTGCCACCAGCAGAGATCTGGTTCGGGGACAAGAGCAGTTCTTC
TRBJ1-4	TRBV7-9	.	TRBD1	CASSLGGGGEKLFF	TGTGCCAGCAGCTTAGGAGGGGGCGGTGAAAAACTGTTTTTT
TRBJ1-3	TRBV5-6	.	TRBD1	CASSLAGTGWNTIYF	TGTGCCAGCAGCTTGGCCGGGACAGGGTGGAACACCATATATTTT
TRBJ1-3	TRBV3-1/TRBV3-2	.	TRBD1	CASLIQTGGRTGNTIYF	TGTGCCAGCTTAATCCAAACAGGGGGAAGGACTGGAAACACCATATATTTT
TRBJ2-1	TRBV5-1	.	.	CASSLDPSSSEQFF	TGCGCCAGCAGCTTGGATCCCTCTAGCTCTGAGCAGTTCTTC
TRBJ1-3	TRBV7-9	.	.	CASSSYSWNTIYF	TGTGCCAGCAGCTCCTACTCGTGGAACACCATATATTTT
TRBJ1-2	TRBV3-1/TRBV3-2	.	TRBD1	CASSHSLRGLSYGYTF	TGTGCCAGCAGCCATTCCCTCAGGGGGCTTAGCTATGGCTACACCTTC
TRBJ1-2	TRBV2	.	.	CASSPRFTNYGYTF	TGTGCCAGCAGCCCCAGGTTTACTAACTATGGCTACACCTTC
TRBJ2-3	TRBV20-1	.	.	CSASGTVTRRDTQYF	TGCAGTGCTAGTGGGACTGTGACTAGGAGAGATACGCAGTATTTT
TRBJ1-2	TRBV5-1	.	TRBD1	CASSSQTGANGYTF	TGCGCCAGCAGCTCCCAGACAGGGGCGAACGGCTACACCTTC
TRBJ1-5	TRBV2	.	.	CASSEARQPQHF	TGTGCCAGCAGTGAAGCGCGTCAGCCCCAGCATTTT
TRBJ2-3	TRBV27	.	TRBD2	CASSFGAGGGDTQYF	TGTGCCAGCAGTTTTGGAGCGGGAGGGGGTGATACGCAGTATTTT
TRBJ2-7	TRBV6-5	.	TRBD2	CASSYSTGGTYEQYF	TGTGCCAGCAGTTACTCGACGGGGGGGACCTACGAGCAGTACTTC
TRBJ1-1	TRBV27	.	.	CASSPRGTEAFF	TGTGCCAGCAGTCCGCGAGGCACTGAAGCTTTCTTT
TRBJ2-3	TRBV4-1	.	.	CASSRRGVITGGVATTDTQYF	TGCGCCAGCAGCCGCCGTGGGGTAATAACCGGAGGGGTGGCCACCACAGATACGCAGTATTTT
TRBJ2-3	TRBV19	.	.	CASRGPSVEDTQYF	TGTGCCAGTAGGGGGCCTAGCGTTGAAGATACGCAGTATTTT
TRBJ1-1	TRBV7-8	.	.	CASSLVVELEAFF	TGTGCCAGCAGCTTAGTCGTCGAGCTTGAAGCTTTCTTT
TRBJ1-2	TRBV28	once	TRBD1	CASSPPGRDRDGYTF	TGTGCCAGCAGCCCCCCCGGTCGGGACAGGGATGGCTACACCTTC
TRBJ1-2	TRBV28	.	.	CASSSRWTPTGIKGYTF	TGTGCCAGCAGCTCCCGGTGGACTCCAACCGGAATCAAAGGCTACACCTTC
TRBJ2-4	TRBV21-1	.	.	CASSKVRKNIQYF	TGTGCCAGCAGCAAAGTCAGAAAAAACATTCAGTACTTC
TRBJ1-1	TRBV7-2	.	.	CASSFRGWTEAFF	TGTGCCAGCAGCTTCAGGGGATGGACTGAAGCTTTCTTT
TRBJ2-1	TRBV5-1	.	.	CASSFFGIGNEQFF	TGCGCCAGCAGCTTTTTCGGGATTGGGAATGAGCAGTTCTTC
TRBJ2-7	TRBV5-1	.	.	CASSGNYPLDEQYF	TGCGCCAGCAGCGGCAATTATCCGCTTGACGAGCAGTACTTC
TRBJ2-3	TRBV5-1	.	TRBD1	CASSTGGRGTDTQYF	TGCGCCAGCAGCACAGGGGGCAGGGGGACAGATACGCAGTATTTT
TRBJ2-2	TRBV5-1	few	.	CASSFQLQNPSSAVPNTGELFF	TGCGCCAGCAGCTTCCAGCTACAAAACCCCTCTTCGGCGGTCCCTAACACCGGGGAGCTGTTTTTT
TRBJ1-2	TRBV2	.	.	CASSTGTQGYTF	TGTGCCAGCAGTACGGGGACTCAGGGCTACACCTTC
TRBJ1-3	TRBV9	.	TRBD1	CASSVQGAIGNTIYF	TGTGCCAGCAGCGTGCAGGGGGCTATTGGAAACACCATATATTTT
TRBJ2-7	TRBV30	.	.	CAWSRLGVTDEQYF	TGTGCCTGGAGTCGTTTAGGGGTTACTGACGAGCAGTACTTC
TRBJ2-1	TRBV30	.	TRBD2	CAWSVGGRANEQFF	TGTGCCTGGAGTGTGGGCGGGAGGGCTAATGAGCAGTTCTTC
TRBJ2-4	TRBV4-1	.	TRBD2	CASSQDNRGLAGLLAKNIQYF	TGCGCCAGCAGCCAAGATAACCGCGGTCTAGCGGGATTACTAGCCAAAAACATTCAGTACTTC
TRBJ2-1	TRBV10-1	.	.	CASSGAAPNEQFF	TGCGCCAGCAGTGGAGCGGCCCCCAATGAGCAGTTCTTC
TRBJ2-3	TRBV3-1/TRBV3-2	.	.	CASSHGTPPGTQYF	TGTGCCAGCAGCCACGGGACTCCTCCAGGTACGCAGTATTTT
TRBJ2-2	TRBV6-1	.	.	CASSERGRNTGELFF	TGTGCCAGCAGTGAAAGAGGGCGGAACACCGGGGAGCTGTTTTTT
TRBJ2-1	TRBV28	.	TRBD2	CASSLSSGSSYNEQFF	TGTGCCAGCAGTTTATCCAGCGGGAGCTCCTACAATGAGCAGTTCTTC
TRBJ2-3	TRBV7-3	.	.	CASSLGVAPGSVDTQYF	TGTGCCAGCAGCTTAGGTGTGGCCCCTGGGAGCGTAGATACGCAGTATTTT
TRBJ2-1	TRBV2	few	.	CASSEAVSSYNEQFF	TGTGCCAGCAGTGAAGCGGTGAGCTCCTACAATGAGCAGTTCTTC
TRBJ1-4	TRBV19	.	.	CASSPSAGNEKLFF	TGTGCCAGTAGTCCTTCGGCGGGAAATGAAAAACTGTTTTTT
TRBJ2-2	TRBV4-1	few	TRBD1	CASSQDKGGDDTGELFF	TGCGCCAGCAGCCAAGACAAAGGGGGCGACGACACCGGGGAGCTGTTTTTT
TRBJ1-2	TRBV5-1	.	TRBD1	CASSLEIGTGVYTF	TGCGCCAGCAGCTTGGAGATCGGGACAGGGGTCTACACCTTC
TRBJ2-7	TRBV6-1	.	.	CASSAYGQMNSYEQYF	TGTGCCAGCAGTGCATATGGACAGATGAACTCCTACGAGCAGTACTTC
TRBJ2-3	TRBV11-1	once	.	CASSLGGRSTDTQYF	TGTGCCAGCAGCTTAGGGGGGAGGAGCACAGATACGCAGTATTTT
TRBJ2-5	TRBV2	once	.	CASRESQETQYF	TGTGCCAGCAGAGAATCGCAAGAGACCCAGTACTTC